The present entry profiles one T cell receptor beta chain with its context. Its target is unknown. This sample was taken from a study of human T cells and chemical hapten exposure. Time point meaning: patch test 3, about 24 weeks after DPC sensitization. Treatment defined: therapeutic diphenylcyclopropenone sensitization with weekly scalp DPC. MiXCR was run by TCRdb on the RACE reads, yielding one entry per CDR3 protein. Here the sample spans some 110,000 distinct CDR3 sequences, around 11% being singletons. General study findings and limits: PT1 expanded TCR counts and patch test score correlated positively. Relative to control repertoires, expanded TCRs gave rise to significantly more large CDR3 similarity clusters. TCRs exceeding a frequency of 1 in 1000 stayed unchanged under DPC sensitization. Healthy people's immune response may differ from that of the donors, who had alopecia.

The CDR3 contains 13 residues. With 9 bases removed from V and 6 bases from J, the gap between germline ends came to 14 bases. The sequence came from a woman aged 45-59 years with alopecia areata. Some clones in this sample may be carry-over from other donors' samples. The source was whole blood, collected in connection with sensitization to the hapten diphenylcyclopropenone (DPC). The chain carries TRBV12-3 or TRBV12-4 and TRBJ2-2, with D maybe TRBD1 (5 bases). CDR3 sequence: CASAKGIAGELFF. CDR3 nucleotides: TGTGCCAGTGCAAAGGGGATCGCCGGGGAGCTGTTTTTT.